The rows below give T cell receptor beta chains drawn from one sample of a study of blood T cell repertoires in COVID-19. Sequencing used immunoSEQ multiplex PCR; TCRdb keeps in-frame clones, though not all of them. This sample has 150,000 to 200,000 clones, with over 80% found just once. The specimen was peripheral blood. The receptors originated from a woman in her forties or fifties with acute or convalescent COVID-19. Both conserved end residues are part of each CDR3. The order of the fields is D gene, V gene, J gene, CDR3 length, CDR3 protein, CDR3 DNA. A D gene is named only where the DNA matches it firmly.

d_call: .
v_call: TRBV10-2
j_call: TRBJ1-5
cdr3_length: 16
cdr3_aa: CASSEMRLGGNQPQHF
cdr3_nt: TGCGCCAGCAGTGAGATGAGACTGGGTGGCAATCAGCCCCAGCATTTT

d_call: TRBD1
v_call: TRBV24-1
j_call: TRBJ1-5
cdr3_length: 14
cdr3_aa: CATSEDRVSQPQHF
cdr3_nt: TGTGCCACCAGTGAAGACAGGGTGAGTCAGCCCCAGCATTTT

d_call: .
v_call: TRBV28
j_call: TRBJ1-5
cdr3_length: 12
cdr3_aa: CASSLERRPQHF
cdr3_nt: TGTGCCAGCAGTTTAGAGCGACGGCCCCAGCATTTT

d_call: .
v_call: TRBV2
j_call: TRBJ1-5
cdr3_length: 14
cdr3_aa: CASSLRTVAQPQHF
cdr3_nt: TGTGCCAGCTCCCTAAGGACAGTCGCGCAGCCCCAGCATTTT

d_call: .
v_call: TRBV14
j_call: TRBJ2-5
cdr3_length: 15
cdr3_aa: CASSRTGAQWEAQYF
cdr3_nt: TGTGCCAGCAGCAGAACGGGTGCCCAATGGGAGGCCCAGTACTTC

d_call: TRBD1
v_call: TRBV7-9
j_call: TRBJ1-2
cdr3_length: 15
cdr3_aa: CASSLGTGGDYGYTF
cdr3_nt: TGTGCCAGCAGCTTAGGGACAGGGGGTGACTATGGCTACACCTTC

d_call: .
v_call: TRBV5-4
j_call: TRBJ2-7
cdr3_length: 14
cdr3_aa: CASSPRGGLGEQYF
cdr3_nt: TGTGCCAGCAGCCCTAGAGGTGGTTTGGGCGAGCAGTACTTC

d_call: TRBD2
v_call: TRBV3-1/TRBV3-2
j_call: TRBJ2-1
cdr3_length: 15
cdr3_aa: CASSDKTSVYNEQFF
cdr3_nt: TGTGCCAGCAGCGACAAGACTAGCGTGTACAATGAGCAGTTCTTC

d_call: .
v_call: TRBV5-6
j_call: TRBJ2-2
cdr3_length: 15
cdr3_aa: CASSSVRRDTGELFF
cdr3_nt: TGTGCCAGCAGCTCGGTAAGGAGAGACACCGGGGAGCTGTTTTTT

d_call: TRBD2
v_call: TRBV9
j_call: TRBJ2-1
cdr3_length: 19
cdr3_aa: CASSERTWGSGGYNNEQFF
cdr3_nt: TGTGCCAGCAGCGAACGGACTTGGGGAAGCGGGGGCTATAACAATGAGCAGTTCTTC

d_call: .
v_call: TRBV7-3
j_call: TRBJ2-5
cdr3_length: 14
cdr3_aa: CASSLGGPQETQYF
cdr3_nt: TGTGCCAGCAGCTTAGGGGGCCCCCAAGAGACCCAGTACTTC

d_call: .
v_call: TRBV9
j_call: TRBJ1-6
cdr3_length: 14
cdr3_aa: CASSPLGGGSPLHF
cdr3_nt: TGTGCCAGCAGCCCCCTCGGCGGGGGATCCCCCCTCCACTTT

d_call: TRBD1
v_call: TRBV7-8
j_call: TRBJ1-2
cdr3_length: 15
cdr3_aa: CASSQGQAANYGYTF
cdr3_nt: TGTGCCAGCAGCCAAGGACAGGCCGCTAACTATGGCTACACCTTC

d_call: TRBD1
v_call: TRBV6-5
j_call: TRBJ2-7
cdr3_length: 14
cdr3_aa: CASSYSTGGTPEYF
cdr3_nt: TGTGCCAGCAGTTACTCCACAGGGGGAACACCCGAGTACTTC

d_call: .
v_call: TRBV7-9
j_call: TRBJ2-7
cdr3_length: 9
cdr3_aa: CASSSPLQF
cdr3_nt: TGTGCCAGCAGCTCCCCACTTCAATTC

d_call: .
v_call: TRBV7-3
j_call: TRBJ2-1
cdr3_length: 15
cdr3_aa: CASSLLGWADNEQFF
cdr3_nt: TGTGCCAGCAGCTTATTAGGTTGGGCCGACAATGAGCAGTTCTTC

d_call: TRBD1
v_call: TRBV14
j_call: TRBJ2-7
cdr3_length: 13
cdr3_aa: CASSRTGRYEQYF
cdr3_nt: TGTGCCAGCAGCAGGACAGGCCGCTACGAGCAGTACTTC

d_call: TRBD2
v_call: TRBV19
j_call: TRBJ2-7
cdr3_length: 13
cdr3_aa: CASSESGSIEQYF
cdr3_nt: TGTGCCAGTAGTGAAAGCGGGAGTATCGAGCAGTACTTC

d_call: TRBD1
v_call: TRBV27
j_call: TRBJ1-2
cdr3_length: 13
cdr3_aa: CASSGTGRSSYTF
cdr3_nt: TGTGCCAGCAGTGGGACAGGGAGGTCGAGCTACACCTTC

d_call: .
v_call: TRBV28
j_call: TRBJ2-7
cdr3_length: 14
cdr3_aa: CASTLGEARDEQYF
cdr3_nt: TGTGCCAGCACTCTGGGTGAGGCCAGGGACGAGCAGTACTTC